Shown below are 11 T cell receptor beta chains from a single sample sequenced in a study of shared clonotypes between healthy human individuals. The method was immunoSEQ multiplex PCR; TCRdb's version includes in-frame clones alone and lacks a portion of them. The table shows under 2,500,000 clones, with approximately 94% occurring only once. Sequencing used naive CD4+ T cells sorted from blood. Subset defined: CD45RA+ positively selected. Receptors were obtained from a young man in good health.

This sequence joins TRBV9 and TRBJ2-5; D might be TRBD1 or TRBD2, each matching 6 bases. The CDR3 contains 15 residues. Trimming cost V 4 bases and J 4 bases, with 17 bases left between them. Looked up from germline, CDR1 is SGDLS and CDR2 is YYNGEE. Here the CDR3 DNA reads TGTGCCAGCAGCATCGGGACCGGAGGGGGAGAGACCCAGTACTTC. Translated: CASSIGTGGGETQYF.

A single count supports this clone. The V call is TRBV11-2, the J call TRBJ2-7; 7 bases agree with TRBD1. The germline V gene encodes CDR1 SGHAT and CDR2 FQNNGV. The CDR3 runs to 13 residues. The V and J ends lost 5 bases and 11 bases, in that order; junction bases with no gene match: 12. The CDR3 region has the DNA TGTGCCAGCAGCCCCGGGACAGCCTCACCGAAGTACTTC. Encoded protein: CASSPGTASPKYF.

The J gene is TRBJ1-5, the V gene TRBV7-2; maybe TRBD1 (6 bases). CDR1 and CDR2 from the germline V gene are SGHTA and FQGNSA. This CDR3 comprises 15 residues. V dropped 1 base and J dropped 5 bases, with 12 bases sitting between them. This chain's CDR3 is CASSLVWDKDQPQHF. In DNA, the CDR3 is TGTGCCAGCAGCTTAGTTTGGGACAAGGATCAGCCCCAGCATTTT.

This chain links TRBV18 with TRBJ2-1; tentative D call: TRBD2 (6 bases). The germline gives CDR1 KGHSH, CDR2 LQKENI. The CDR3 consists of 13 residues. Trimming removed 3 bases from V and 9 bases from J, with 12 bases in between. CDR3 in amino acids: CASSPGGLGEQFF. In DNA, the CDR3 is TGTGCCAGCTCACCGGGAGGCTTGGGTGAGCAGTTCTTC.

This chain uses TRBV7-9 with TRBJ1-1, with D possibly being TRBD1 (5 bases). Deletions cut 5 bases from V and 6 bases from J, with 25 bases between. Germline CDR1 is SEHNR and CDR2 is FQNEAQ (reference sequence). This CDR3 spans 17 amino acids. CDR3 in amino acids: CASSPTPAGEKGSEAFF. CDR3 nucleotide sequence: TGTGCCAGCAGCCCAACGCCCGCGGGGGAAAAGGGGTCTGAAGCTTTCTTT.

The chain employs TRBV19 and TRBJ1-4; D is perhaps TRBD1 (5 bases). The V end lost 4 bases, the J end lost 5 bases, and 8 bases lay between the germline ends. Germline V gene data show CDR1 as LNHDA and CDR2 as SQIVND (reference sequence). The CDR3 sequence is 13 residues long. The CDR3 bases are TGTGCCAGTAGTACGACAGCGAATGAAAAACTGTTTTTT. Translated: CASSTTANEKLFF.

V gene TRBV12-5 combines with J gene TRBJ1-5; TRBD1 is a possible D gene (5 bases). The CDR3 extends over 15 amino acids. The germline V and J ends were trimmed by 4 bases and 2 bases, with 12 bases remaining between them. The germline V gene has CDR1 LGHNT and CDR2 FRNRAP. CDR3 sequence: CASGSRVTCNQPQHF. DNA for the CDR3: TGTGCTAGTGGTTCCAGGGTGACTTGCAATCAGCCCCAGCATTTT.

This clone was seen once. The gene calls are TRBV28 and TRBJ2-2; tentative D call: TRBD1 (6 bases). This CDR3 spans 13 amino acids. Germline V gene sequence: CDR1 MDHEN, CDR2 SYDVKM. Trimming took 9 bases from V and 3 from J, leaving 11 bases between them. The CDR3 nucleotides are TGTGCCAGTTGGGGACAAGACACCGGGGAGCTGTTTTTT. It encodes CASWGQDTGELFF.

J is TRBJ2-3 and V is TRBV10-2; D may be TRBD1 (7 bases). This CDR3 has 15 residues. In germline, CDR1 is WSHSY, CDR2 SAAADI. V lost 7 bases and J 2 bases, leaving 16 bases between the germline ends. CDR3 amino acids: CASNPGGRVTDTQYF. The CDR3 DNA reads TGCGCCAGCAACCCAGGGGGGCGGGTCACAGATACGCAGTATTTT.

The J gene is TRBJ2-7, the V gene TRBV6-6; 7 bases agree with TRBD1. Germline assignment: CDR1 MNHNY and CDR2 SVGAGI (reference sequence). Trimming removed 6 bases from V and 2 bases from J; junction bases left unmatched: 4. The CDR3 runs 13 residues. The CDR3 sequence: CASSETGPYEQYF. In DNA, the CDR3 is TGTGCCAGCAGCGAGACAGGGCCCTACGAGCAGTACTTC.

V gene TRBV27 combines with J gene TRBJ1-5; tentative D call: TRBD1 (5 bases). In germline, CDR1 is MNHEY, CDR2 SMNVEV (reference sequence). This CDR3 is built from 17 residues. V was cut by 5 bases and J by 3 bases, with 20 bases left in between. The CDR3 region is CASSAGWEGRDNQPQHF. The CDR3 DNA reads TGTGCCAGCAGTGCGGGGTGGGAGGGACGCGACAATCAGCCCCAGCATTTT.